Included here is one T cell receptor beta chain sequence, with context. One base away lies a much larger clone, so this may be a sequencing read error. This entry belongs to a study of identical twins. The germline CDR1 and CDR2 sequences are ENHRY and SYGVKD. This CDR3 has 13 residues. Trimming stripped 7 bases from V and 7 bases from J, with 16 bases between. TCRdb reprocessed the 5' RACE reads with MiXCR, giving one entry per CDR3 protein. The sample carries 1.5 million to 2 million distinct CDR3 sequences, about 30% recorded once. The chain is built from TRBV10-3 and TRBJ1-2; TRBD1 is a possible D gene (5 bases). This TCR was sampled from a newborn girl in good health. The material sequenced was cord blood. CDR3 nucleotide sequence: TGTGCCATCACTGTACAGGTTGACTTTGGCTACACCTTC. Protein product: CAITVQVDFGYTF.